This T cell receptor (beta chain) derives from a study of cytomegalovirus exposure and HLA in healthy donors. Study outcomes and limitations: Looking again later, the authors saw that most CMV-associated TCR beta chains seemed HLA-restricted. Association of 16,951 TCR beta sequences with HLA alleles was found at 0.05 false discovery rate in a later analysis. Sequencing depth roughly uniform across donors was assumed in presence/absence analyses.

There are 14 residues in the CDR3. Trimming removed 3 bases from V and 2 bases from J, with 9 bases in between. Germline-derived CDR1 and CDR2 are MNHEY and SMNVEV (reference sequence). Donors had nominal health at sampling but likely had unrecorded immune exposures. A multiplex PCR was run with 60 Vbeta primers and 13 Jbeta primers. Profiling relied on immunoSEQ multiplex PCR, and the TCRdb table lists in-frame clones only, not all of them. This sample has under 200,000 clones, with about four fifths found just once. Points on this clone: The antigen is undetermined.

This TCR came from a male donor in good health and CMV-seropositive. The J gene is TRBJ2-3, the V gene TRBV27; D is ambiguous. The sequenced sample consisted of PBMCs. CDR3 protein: CASSFGPHTDTQYF. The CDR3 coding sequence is TGTGCCAGCAGTTTTGGGCCCCACACAGATACGCAGTATTTT.